Following are 20 T cell receptor beta chains from one sample sequenced in a study of T cell responses to AZD1222 COVID-19 vaccine (dated by TCRdb to about 2021). To prepare the library, the immunoSEQ multiplex PCR assay was applied. Held by TCRdb, this immuneACCESS table contains in-frame sequences only and omits some clones. Under half of the omission traces to an unresolved V gene where checked; the cause of the rest is unknown. A total of approximately 180,000 clones appear in this sample, about 88% of them only once. Of the sample, roughly a quarter is held by the ten largest clones. The meaning of the sample's time point label: about 28 days (+/-7) after the second vaccine dose. Sequenced here: peripheral blood, sampled 28 days after the second AZD1222 dose. Every receptor here comes from an adult who received the AZD1222 COVID-19 vaccine.

In DNA, the CDR3 is TGTGCCAGCAGCCCTCTGAGAGATACGCAGTATTTT. Translating it yields CASSPLRDTQYF. The J gene is TRBJ2-3, the V gene TRBV6-2 or TRBV6-3; D is ambiguous. Trimming took 6 bases from V and 5 from J, leaving 9 bases between them. Germline CDR1 MNHEY, CDR2 SVGEGT. The CDR3 has 12 residues.

CDR3 amino acids: CASSRGMGPNSPLHF. The CDR3 DNA is TGTGCCAGCAGCAGGGGGATGGGACCGAATTCACCCCTCCACTTT. The V call is TRBV6-2 or TRBV6-3, the J call TRBJ1-6, with 7 bases fitting TRBD1. The CDR3 loop spans 15 amino acids. Looked up from germline, CDR1 is MNHEY and CDR2 is SVGEGT. V lost 6 bases, J lost 7 bases, and 9 bases stayed unmatched.

The rearrangement links TRBV6-2 or TRBV6-3 to TRBJ2-7; maybe TRBD2 (6 bases). The CDR3 has 14 amino acids. Germline values: CDR1 MNHEY, CDR2 SVGEGT. Trimming took 5 bases from V and 2 from J, leaving 13 bases between them. CDR3 amino acids: CASSKGGSAYEQYF. CDR3 coding DNA: TGTGCCAGCAGTAAAGGAGGGTCGGCCTACGAGCAGTACTTC.

The chain couples TRBV5-1 to TRBJ2-1; 10 nucleotides line up with TRBD2. J was trimmed by 1 base and V by 4 bases; bases with no gene match: 5. This CDR3 spans 16 amino acids. In germline, CDR1 is SGHRS, CDR2 YFSETQ. CDR3 amino acids: CASSPRLAGSYNEQFF. For the CDR3, the DNA is TGCGCCAGCAGCCCAAGACTAGCGGGTTCCTACAATGAGCAGTTCTTC. The complete variable domain, with remaining parts taken from reference TRBV5-1 and TRBJ2-1, reads KAGVTQTPRYLIKTRGQQVTLSCSPISGHRSVSWYQQTPGQGLQFLFEYFSETQRNKGNFPGRFSGRQFSNSRSEMNVSTLELGDSALYLCASSPRLAGSYNEQFFGPGTRLTVL.

The V call is TRBV6-5, the J call TRBJ1-2; TRBD1 matches 8 bases. The CDR3 is made up of 14 amino acids. Trimming took 5 bases from V and 4 from J; bases not matched to a gene: 6. Germline V gene data show CDR1 as MNHEY and CDR2 as SVGAGI. CDR3 nucleotides: TGTGCCAGCAGTCCCTCAGGGGGCGTCTATGGCTACACCTTC. This sequence encodes CASSPSGGVYGYTF.

The chain carries TRBV7-2 and TRBJ1-3, with D possibly TRBD1 on 5 matching bases. The CDR3 runs to 13 residues. The V and J ends lost 7 bases and 2 bases respectively, with 9 bases between them. Germline values: CDR1 SGHTA, CDR2 FQGNSA. The CDR3 here is CASTPGTGNTIYF. The CDR3 DNA reads as TGTGCCAGCACGCCAGGGACTGGAAACACCATATATTTT.

The chain combines TRBV5-5 with TRBJ1-1, with no clear D. The CDR3 is 12 amino acids. Germline values: CDR1 SGHKS, CDR2 YYEKEE (reference sequence). The V end was cut by 1 base, the J end by 7 bases, with 8 bases between. The CDR3 DNA reads TGTGCCAGCAGCTTGCATGGAGTTGAAGCTTTCTTT. Residues: CASSLHGVEAFF.

The V gene is TRBV28, the J gene TRBJ2-4, with TRBD1 identical over 8 bases. This CDR3 is built from 13 residues. The V and J ends lost 6 bases and 8 bases, in that order; junction bases with no gene match: 6. Germline CDR1 is MDHEN and CDR2 is SYDVKM. The CDR3 protein is CASSPGGLYIQYF. DNA of the CDR3: TGTGCCAGCAGCCCAGGGGGCTTGTACATTCAGTACTTC.

The chain combines TRBV7-8 with TRBJ1-5, with 7 bases fitting TRBD1. Germline V lookup: CDR1 SGHVS, CDR2 FQNEAQ. V gave up 6 bases and J gave up 4 bases; unmatched junction bases: 9. The CDR3 loop spans 15 amino acids. The chain's CDR3 is CASSPLDRVNQPQHF. CDR3 in DNA: TGTGCCAGCAGTCCTCTCGACAGGGTTAATCAGCCCCAGCATTTT.

The chain employs TRBV6-1 and TRBJ1-5, with D perhaps TRBD1 (5 bases). The CDR3 is made up of 15 amino acids. Germline loops: CDR1 MNHNS, CDR2 SASEGT. Trimming left V 3 bases short and J 7 bases short, with 16 bases between. CDR3 sequence: CASSDGRGMHQPQHF. The CDR3 region has the DNA TGTGCCAGCAGTGATGGGAGGGGCATGCACCAGCCCCAGCATTTT.

The chain employs TRBV4-2 and TRBJ2-7; the D call may be TRBD1 or TRBD2 (5 bases each). CDR1 is LGHNA and CDR2 is YNFKEQ in the germline V gene. Trimming pared 4 bases from V and 3 bases from J, leaving 19 bases between. The CDR3 totals 16 residues. The CDR3 region has the DNA TGTGCCAGCAGCCCCGAACAGGCCCGAGGGTACTACGAGCAGTACTTC. Amino acids: CASSPEQARGYYEQYF.

The chain links TRBV7-2 to TRBJ1-2; D possibly corresponds to TRBD1 (6 bases). Germline V gene sequence: CDR1 SGHTA, CDR2 FQGNSA. There are 16 residues in the CDR3. V was cut by 0 bases and J by 3 bases, with 14 bases left in between. CDR3 region: CASSLARQGWDYGYTF. The CDR3 DNA is TGTGCCAGCAGCTTAGCGCGCCAGGGGTGGGACTATGGCTACACCTTC. Variable domain in full (rest from reference TRBV7-2 and TRBJ1-2): GAGVSQSPSNKVTEKGKDVELRCDPISGHTALYWYRQSLGQGLEFLIYFQGNSAPDKSGLPSDRFSAERTGGSVSTLTIQRTQQEDSAVYLCASSLARQGWDYGYTFGSGTRLTVV.

This clone was picked up one time. This chain uses TRBV28 with TRBJ1-5; D uncertain. V was pared by 4 bases and J by 3 bases, with 13 bases between. Germline V gene lookup returns CDR1 MDHEN and CDR2 SYDVKM. This CDR3 spans 15 amino acids. The chain's CDR3 is CASSSAGRTNQPQHF. Written as DNA, the CDR3 is TGTGCCAGCAGTTCCGCCGGACGTACCAATCAGCCCCAGCATTTT.

The chain has TRBV7-2 and TRBJ2-2, with TRBD2 identical over 13 bases. Germline CDR1 and CDR2: SGHTA and FQGNSA. The CDR3 is 18 residues long. With V trimmed by 1 base and J by 4 bases, 6 bases remained unmatched. For the CDR3, the DNA is TGTGCCAGCAGCTTAGGAGCCGGACTAGCGGGAGCCACCGGGGAGCTGTTTTTT. Its protein is CASSLGAGLAGATGELFF.

In regard to this clone: An end of the junction differs from the germline gene, which may be a read error. The rearrangement joins TRBV4-2 to TRBJ2-2, with TRBD2 identical over 14 bases. Germline V CDR1 and CDR2: LGHNA, YNFKEQ. The CDR3 has 13 amino acids. CDR3 bases: TGTGCCAGCAGCCCGGGGACTAGCGGGGGGCTGTTTTTT. It encodes CASSPGTSGGLFF.

This sequence joins TRBV12-3 or TRBV12-4 and TRBJ2-5, with D maybe TRBD2 (5 bases). Deletions cut 3 bases from V and 5 bases from J, with 10 bases between. The CDR3 totals 13 residues. CDR3 DNA sequence: TGTGCCAGCAGTTTTGCCCGGAGGGAGACCCAGTACTTC. Its protein is CASSFARRETQYF.

The chain joins TRBV5-1 to TRBJ2-2, with a possible D match to TRBD2 (5 bases). This CDR3 contains 16 residues. In germline, CDR1 is SGHRS, CDR2 YFSETQ. V dropped 2 bases and J dropped 4 bases, with 15 bases sitting between them. The CDR3 spells CASSLWGEAATGELFF. The CDR3 bases are TGCGCCAGCAGCTTATGGGGAGAGGCGGCCACCGGGGAGCTGTTTTTT.

This clone was seen only a few times. The J gene is TRBJ1-2, the V gene TRBV6-2 or TRBV6-3; perhaps TRBD1 as D (5 bases). CDR3 length: 12 amino acids. Per germline, CDR1 MNHEY and CDR2 SVGEGT. V was cut by 6 bases and J by 6 bases, with 11 bases left in between. CDR3 loop: CASSREGHGYTF. CDR3 bases: TGTGCCAGCAGCAGGGAGGGACATGGCTACACCTTC.

V gene TRBV9 combines with J gene TRBJ2-3, with 10 bases aligning to TRBD2. The J segment lost 1 base and the V segment lost 4 bases, leaving 3 bases of the junction unmatched. The CDR3 covers 15 residues. CDR1 is SGDLS, CDR2 YYNGEE, per germline. In nucleotides, the CDR3 is TGTGCCAGCAGCCTGCTAGCGGGAGGCACAGATACGCAGTATTTT. This translates into CASSLLAGGTDTQYF.

A single count supports this clone. The CDR3 loop is CATFSGTGLSYEQYF. The CDR3 DNA follows: TGTGCCACCTTCTCCGGGACAGGGCTCTCCTACGAGCAGTACTTC. The V call is TRBV28, the J call TRBJ2-7, with 9 positions matching TRBD1. The junction had 10 bases not matched to a gene; V was cut back by 10 bases and J by 0 bases. CDR1 MDHEN and CDR2 SYDVKM come from the germline V gene. The CDR3 spans 15 residues.